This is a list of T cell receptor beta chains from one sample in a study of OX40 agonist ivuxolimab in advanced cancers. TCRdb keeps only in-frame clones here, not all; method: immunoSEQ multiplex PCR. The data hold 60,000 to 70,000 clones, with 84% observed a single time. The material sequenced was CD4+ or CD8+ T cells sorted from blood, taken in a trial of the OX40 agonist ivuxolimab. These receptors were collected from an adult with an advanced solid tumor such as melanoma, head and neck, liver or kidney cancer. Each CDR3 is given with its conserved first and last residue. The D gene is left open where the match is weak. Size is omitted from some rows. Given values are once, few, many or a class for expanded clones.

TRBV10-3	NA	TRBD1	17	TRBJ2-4	CAISESVDRGAKNIQYF	TGTGCCATCAGTGAGTCAGTGGACAGGGGTGCCAAAAACATTCAGTACTTC
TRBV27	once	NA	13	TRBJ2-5	CASKERARGTQYF	TGTGCCAGCAAGGAGAGGGCCCGTGGGACCCAGTACTTC
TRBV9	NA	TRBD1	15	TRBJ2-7	CASSVSGTGLYEQYF	TGTGCCAGCAGCGTCTCAGGGACAGGACTCTACGAGCAGTACTTC
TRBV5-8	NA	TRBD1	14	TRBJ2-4	CASSLTGDWDIQYF	TGTGCCAGCAGCTTAACAGGGGATTGGGACATTCAGTACTTC
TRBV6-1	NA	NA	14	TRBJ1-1	CASSGLTVNTEAFF	TGTGCCAGCAGTGGTCTGACAGTGAACACTGAAGCTTTCTTT
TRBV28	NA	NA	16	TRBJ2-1	CASSIGLFSSYNEQFF	TGTGCCAGCAGCATAGGACTTTTCAGCTCCTACAATGAGCAGTTCTTC
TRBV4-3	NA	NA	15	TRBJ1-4	CASSQEWDPIKELFF	TGCGCCAGCAGCCAAGAATGGGACCCAATAAAGGAACTGTTTTTT
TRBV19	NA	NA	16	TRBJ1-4	CASSVNRQALAEKLFF	TGTGCCAGTAGTGTAAACCGACAGGCCTTGGCAGAAAAACTGTTTTTT
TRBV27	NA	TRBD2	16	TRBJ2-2	CASSSGLAWEAGELFF	TGTGCCAGCAGTTCGGGACTAGCATGGGAGGCCGGGGAGCTGTTTTTT
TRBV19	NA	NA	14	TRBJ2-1	CASSTNPWGNEQFF	TGTGCCAGTAGTACCAATCCCTGGGGCAATGAGCAGTTCTTC
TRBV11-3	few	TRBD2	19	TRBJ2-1	CASSAAGTSGGASNNEQFF	TGTGCCAGCAGCGCGGCCGGGACTAGCGGAGGGGCGAGTAACAATGAGCAGTTCTTC
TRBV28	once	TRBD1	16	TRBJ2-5	CASSFAGTGTQETQYF	TGTGCCAGCAGTTTCGCCGGGACAGGGACCCAAGAGACCCAGTACTTC
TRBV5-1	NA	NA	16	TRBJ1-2	CASSLGVLGTNYGYTF	TGCGCCAGCAGCTTGGGGGTTTTGGGTACTAACTATGGCTACACCTTC
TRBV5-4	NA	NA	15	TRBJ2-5	CASSWGRGGTETQYF	TGTGCCAGCAGCTGGGGTCGCGGCGGAACAGAGACCCAGTACTTC
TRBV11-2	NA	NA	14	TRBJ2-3	CASSLEPSGDTQYF	TGTGCCAGCAGCTTAGAACCGAGTGGGGATACGCAGTATTTT
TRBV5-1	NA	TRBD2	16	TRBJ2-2	CASSIQAGGSTGELFF	TGCGCCAGCAGCATCCAAGCGGGAGGGAGCACCGGGGAGCTGTTTTTT
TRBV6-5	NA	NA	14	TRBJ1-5	CASSYEGNNQPQHF	TGTGCCAGCAGTTACGAGGGGAACAATCAGCCCCAGCATTTT
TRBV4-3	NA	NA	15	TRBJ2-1	CASSQEGVADNEQFF	TGCGCCAGCAGCCAAGAGGGGGTAGCGGACAATGAGCAGTTCTTC
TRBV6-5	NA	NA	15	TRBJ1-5	CASSYSHRNNQPQHF	TGTGCCAGCAGTTACTCCCACAGGAACAATCAGCCCCAGCATTTT
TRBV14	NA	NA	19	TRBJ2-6	CASSPDTIIPQTGANVLTF	TGTGCCAGCAGTCCTGACACGATCATTCCACAAACTGGGGCCAACGTCCTGACTTTC
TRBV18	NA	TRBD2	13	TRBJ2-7	CASSPSGNYEQYF	TGTGCCAGCTCACCTAGCGGGAACTACGAGCAGTACTTC
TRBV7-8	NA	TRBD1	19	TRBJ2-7	CASSLALGRADRAAYEQYF	TGTGCCAGCAGCTTAGCGCTGGGACGGGCGGACAGGGCGGCCTACGAGCAGTACTTC
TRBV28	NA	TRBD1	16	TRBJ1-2	CASSFSDRALYYGYTF	TGTGCCAGCAGTTTTTCCGACAGGGCCCTTTACTATGGCTACACCTTC
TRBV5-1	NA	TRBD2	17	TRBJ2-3	CASSSLRQREWTDTQYF	TGCGCCAGCAGCTCCCTTCGCCAGCGGGAGTGGACAGATACGCAGTATTTT
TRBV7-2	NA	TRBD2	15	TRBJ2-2	CASSPRGGNTGELFF	TGTGCCAGCAGCCCCCGGGGGGGGAACACCGGGGAGCTGTTTTTT
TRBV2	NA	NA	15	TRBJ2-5	CASSPREVYQETQYF	TGTGCCAGCAGTCCCAGGGAGGTCTACCAAGAGACCCAGTACTTC
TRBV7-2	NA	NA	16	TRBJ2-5	CASSPLVSGLRETQYF	TGTGCCAGCAGCCCCTTGGTTAGCGGCCTTAGAGAGACCCAGTACTTC
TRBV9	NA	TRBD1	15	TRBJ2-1	CASSISGQGYNEQFF	TGTGCCAGCAGCATATCGGGACAGGGTTACAATGAGCAGTTCTTC
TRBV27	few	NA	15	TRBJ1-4	CASSLGWDNNEKLFF	TGTGCCAGCAGTTTGGGCTGGGACAATAATGAAAAACTGTTTTTT
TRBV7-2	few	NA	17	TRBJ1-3	CASSLAPIGRSGNTIYF	TGTGCCAGCAGCTTAGCGCCGATAGGGAGGTCTGGAAACACCATATATTTT
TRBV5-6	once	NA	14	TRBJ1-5	CASSLGPTNQPQHF	TGTGCCAGCAGCTTGGGTCCTACAAATCAGCCCCAGCATTTT
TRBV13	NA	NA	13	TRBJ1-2	CASTLGGNYGYTF	TGTGCCAGCACCTTAGGGGGAAACTATGGCTACACCTTC
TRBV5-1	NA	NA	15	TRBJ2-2	CASSLGGVTTGELFF	TGCGCCAGCAGCCTGGGGGGAGTTACCACCGGGGAGCTGTTTTTT
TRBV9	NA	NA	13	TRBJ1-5	CASSPQPNQPQHF	TGTGCCAGCAGCCCCCAACCTAATCAGCCCCAGCATTTT
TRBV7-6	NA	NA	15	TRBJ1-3	CASSLEVSPGNTIYF	TGTGCCAGCAGCTTAGAAGTCAGCCCCGGAAACACCATATATTTT
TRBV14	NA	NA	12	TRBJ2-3	CASSQVTHTQYF	TGTGCCAGCAGCCAAGTTACCCATACGCAGTATTTT
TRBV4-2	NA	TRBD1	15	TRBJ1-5	CASSRTGESNQPQHF	TGTGCCAGCAGCCGCACAGGGGAGTCCAATCAGCCCCAGCATTTT
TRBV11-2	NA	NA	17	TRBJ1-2	CASRPINGHRGLYGYTF	TGTGCCAGCAGACCCATAAACGGACATCGGGGCCTCTATGGCTACACCTTC
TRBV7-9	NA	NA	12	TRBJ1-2	CASSLQGSGYTF	TGTGCCAGCAGCTTACAGGGTTCTGGCTACACCTTC
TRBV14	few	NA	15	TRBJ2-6	CASSQFGSGANVLTF	TGTGCCAGCAGCCAATTTGGATCTGGGGCCAACGTCCTGACTTTC
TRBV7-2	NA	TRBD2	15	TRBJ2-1	CASSSTAGGGSEQFF	TGTGCCAGCAGCTCGACAGCGGGGGGAGGAAGTGAGCAGTTCTTC
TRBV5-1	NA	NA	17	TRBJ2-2	CASSLGVSPANTGELFF	TGCGCCAGCAGCTTGGGGGTTTCCCCCGCGAACACCGGGGAGCTGTTTTTT
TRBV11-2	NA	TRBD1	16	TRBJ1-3	CASSRGTGVSGNTIYF	TGTGCCAGCAGCCGCGGGACAGGGGTATCTGGAAACACCATATATTTT
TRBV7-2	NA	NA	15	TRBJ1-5	CASSLRVTNNQPQHF	TGTGCCAGCAGCTTAAGGGTGACGAACAATCAGCCCCAGCATTTT
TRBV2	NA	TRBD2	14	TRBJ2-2	CATRSGGNTGELFF	TGTGCCACTAGGAGCGGGGGGAACACCGGGGAGCTGTTTTTT
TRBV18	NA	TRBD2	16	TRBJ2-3	CASSPGLGGHTDTQYF	TGTGCCAGCTCACCGGGACTAGGAGGCCACACAGATACGCAGTATTTT
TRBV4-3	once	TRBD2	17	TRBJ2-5	CASSQGGLAGGEETQYF	TGCGCCAGCAGCCAAGGGGGACTAGCGGGAGGAGAAGAGACCCAGTACTTC
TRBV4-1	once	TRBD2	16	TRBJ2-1	CASSQDVAGVNNEQFF	TGCGCCAGCAGCCAAGATGTAGCGGGAGTTAACAATGAGCAGTTCTTC
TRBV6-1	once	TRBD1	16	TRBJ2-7	CASSDTGDPSSYEQYF	TGTGCCAGCAGTGACACAGGGGATCCCTCCTCCTACGAGCAGTACTTC
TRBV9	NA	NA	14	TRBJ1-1	CASSPLGGQTEAFF	TGTGCCAGCAGCCCTTTGGGGGGGCAGACTGAAGCTTTCTTT
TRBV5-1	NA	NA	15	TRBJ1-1	CASSLGTNLNTEAFF	TGCGCCAGCAGCTTGGGTACAAACTTGAACACTGAAGCTTTCTTT
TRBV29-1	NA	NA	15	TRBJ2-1	CSVTFGVGDNNEQFF	TGCAGCGTCACCTTTGGGGTGGGGGACAACAATGAGCAGTTCTTC
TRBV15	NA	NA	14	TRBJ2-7	CATSRSIDLYEQYF	TGTGCCACCAGCAGAAGCATTGACCTCTACGAGCAGTACTTC